The 9 T cell receptor beta chains presented below share a single source sample, sequenced in a study of blood T cell repertoires in COVID-19. Here immunoSEQ multiplex PCR was the method, and the copy in TCRdb shows in-frame clones only, minus some. This table holds some 150,000 clones, 88% found once. The sample comprised peripheral blood. These receptors were obtained from a woman in her 70s with acute or convalescent COVID-19.

This clone was detected only once. V and J are TRBV28 and TRBJ2-2; tentatively, D is TRBD2 (5 bases). The ends were cut back, 8 bases at V and 4 bases at J, with 17 bases in the middle. In germline, CDR1 is MDHEN, CDR2 SYDVKM. The CDR3 consists of 15 residues. The CDR3: CASSRRGILTGELFF. CDR3 coding DNA: TGTGCCAGCTCCCGCCGGGGTATTCTCACCGGGGAGCTGTTTTTT. The whole variable domain, filled in from reference TRBV28 and TRBJ2-2, reads DVKVTQSSRYLVKRTGEKVFLECVQDMDHENMFWYRQDPGLGLRLIYFSYDVKMKEKGDIPEGYSVSREKKERFSLILESASTNQTSMYLCASSRRGILTGELFFGEGSRLTVL.

This chain links TRBV19 with TRBJ1-4, with D perhaps matching TRBD1 (5 bases). The CDR3 has 13 amino acids. Trimming left V 5 bases short and J 6 bases short, with 10 bases between. The germline gives CDR1 LNHDA, CDR2 SQIVND (reference sequence). The CDR3 loop reads CASSPGLYEKLFF. The CDR3 coding sequence is TGTGCCAGTAGTCCAGGGTTGTATGAAAAACTGTTTTTT.

The chain is built from TRBV14 and TRBJ2-3; a possible D gene is TRBD2 (6 bases). This CDR3 region has 14 residues. Between the trimmed V and J ends, which lost 4 bases and 8 bases, there was a span of 16 bases. Germline values: CDR1 SGHDN, CDR2 FVKESK. The CDR3 coding sequence is TGTGCCAGCAGCCGGGACTCAGGGAGAGGTACGCAGTATTTT. Its protein product is CASSRDSGRGTQYF.

The chain joins TRBV19 to TRBJ1-2, with 12 bases matching TRBD1. CDR1 and CDR2 (germline): LNHDA, SQIVND (reference sequence). The CDR3 loop spans 15 amino acids. The ends lost 5 bases at V and 3 bases at J; junction bases unmatched: 4. The CDR3 protein is CASSRDRGRDYGYTF. The CDR3 region has the DNA TGTGCCAGTAGTCGGGACAGGGGGCGCGACTATGGCTACACCTTC.

V gene TRBV29-1 combines with J gene TRBJ1-2; TRBD1 matches at 9 bases. The CDR3 contains 13 residues. Germline-derived CDR1 and CDR2 are SQVTM and ANQGSEA. Germline trimming cut 6 bases from V and 4 bases from J; bases unmatched to any gene: 6. This CDR3 is CSVYRGPVYGYTF. The CDR3 coding sequence is TGCAGCGTCTACAGGGGGCCGGTCTATGGCTACACCTTC.

This chain connects TRBV3-1 (or the pseudogene TRBV3-2) to TRBJ2-5; 7 bases match TRBD1. This CDR3 is built from 17 residues. The ends lost 0 bases at V and 2 bases at J; junction bases unmatched: 9. CDR1 is LGHDT and CDR2 is YNNKEL in the germline V gene (reference sequence). CDR3 sequence reads: CASSQDRTGLSQETQYF. The CDR3 nucleotides read TGTGCCAGCAGCCAAGATCGGACAGGATTATCGCAAGAGACCCAGTACTTC.

This clone was counted only a few times. This sequence joins TRBV18 and TRBJ1-1; the D is unclear. The CDR3 length is 13 residues. Germline V gene lookup returns CDR1 KGHSH and CDR2 LQKENI. V shed 3 bases and J shed 1 base, with 6 bases lying between them. The CDR3: CASSPGTNTEAFF. The CDR3 nucleotides are TGTGCCAGCTCACCTGGCACGAACACTGAAGCTTTCTTT.

The chain links TRBV12-3 or TRBV12-4 to TRBJ2-5; no firm D call. This CDR3 has 13 residues. The ends were cut back, 3 bases at V and 2 bases at J, with 7 bases in the middle. The chain's CDR3 is CASSFLAQETQYF. In nucleotides, the CDR3 is TGTGCCAGCAGTTTTTTGGCTCAAGAGACCCAGTACTTC.

The chain uses TRBV7-9 and TRBJ1-5; D gene uncertain. Trimming pared 2 bases from V and 2 bases from J, leaving 7 bases between. Germline V CDR1 and CDR2: SEHNR, FQNEAQ (reference sequence). The CDR3 runs 14 residues. The CDR3 protein is CASSLTPGNQPQHF. DNA of the CDR3: TGTGCCAGCAGCTTAACGCCGGGCAATCAGCCCCAGCATTTT.